This T cell receptor (beta chain) was captured in a study of CD8 T cells in ankylosing spondylitis. Study results and limitations: Past research had described some motif variants in reactive arthritis synovial fluid and blood. According to the report, clones linked to the disease were significantly enriched in matched synovial fluid samples taken from ankylosing spondylitis patients. In ankylosing spondylitis blood, a motif of roughly 8 highly homologous TCR beta variants appeared characteristic.

On this clonotype: Its target is unknown.

Each CDR3 protein is one row after TCRdb ran MiXCR on the 5' RACE reads. The sample carries approximately 31,000 distinct CDR3 sequences, about 31% recorded once. The receptor was derived from a male donor with ankylosing spondylitis. The material sequenced was synovial fluid, either unsorted or a sorted T cell fraction (not recorded which).

This chain's CDR3 is CASSRSGGNTGELFF. The CDR3 region has the DNA TGTGCCAGCAGCCGTAGCGGAGGGAACACCGGGGAGCTGTTTTTT. The chain has TRBV7-8 and TRBJ2-2, with a possible D match to TRBD2 (6 bases). This CDR3 is built from 15 residues. Germline V lookup: CDR1 SGHVS, CDR2 FQNEAQ. V lost 5 bases to trimming and J lost 1 base, with 11 bases between them. The variable domain in full, completed from reference TRBV7-8 and TRBJ2-2, reads GAGVSQSPRYKVAKRGQDVALRCDPISGHVSLFWYQQALGQGPEFLTYFQNEAQLDKSGLPSDRFFAERPEGSVSTLKIQRTQQEDSAVYLCASSRSGGNTGELFFGEGSRLTVL.